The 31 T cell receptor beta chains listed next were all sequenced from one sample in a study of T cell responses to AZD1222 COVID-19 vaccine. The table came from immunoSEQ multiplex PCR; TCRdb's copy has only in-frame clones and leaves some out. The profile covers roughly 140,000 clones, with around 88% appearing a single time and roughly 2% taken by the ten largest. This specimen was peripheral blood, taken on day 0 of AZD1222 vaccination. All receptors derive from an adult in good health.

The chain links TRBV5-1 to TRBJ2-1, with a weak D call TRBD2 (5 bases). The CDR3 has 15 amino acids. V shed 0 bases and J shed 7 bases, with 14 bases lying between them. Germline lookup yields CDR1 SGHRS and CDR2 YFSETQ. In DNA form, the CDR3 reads TGCGCCAGCAGCTTGGACGGGGTTTTGGGTAATGAGCAGTTCTTC. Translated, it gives CASSLDGVLGNEQFF.

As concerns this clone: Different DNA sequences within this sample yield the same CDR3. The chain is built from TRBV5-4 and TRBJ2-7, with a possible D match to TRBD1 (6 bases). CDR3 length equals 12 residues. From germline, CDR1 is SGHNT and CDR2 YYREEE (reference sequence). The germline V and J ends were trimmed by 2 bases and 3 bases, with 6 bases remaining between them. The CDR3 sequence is CASSLQGYEQYF. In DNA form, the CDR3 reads TGTGCCAGCAGCTTACAGGGCTACGAGCAGTACTTC.

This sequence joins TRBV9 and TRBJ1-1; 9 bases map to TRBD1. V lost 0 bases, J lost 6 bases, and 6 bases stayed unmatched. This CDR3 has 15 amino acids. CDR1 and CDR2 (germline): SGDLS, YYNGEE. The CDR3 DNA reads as TGTGCCAGCAGCGTAGTACAGGGGGCTTTCCCTGAAGCTTTCTTT. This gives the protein CASSVVQGAFPEAFF.

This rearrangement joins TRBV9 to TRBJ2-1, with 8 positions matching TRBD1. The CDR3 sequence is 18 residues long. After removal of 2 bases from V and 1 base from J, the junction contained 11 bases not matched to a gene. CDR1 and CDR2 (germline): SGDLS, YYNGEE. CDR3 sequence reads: CASSVTGGKKGSYNEQFF. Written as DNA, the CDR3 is TGTGCCAGCAGCGTCACAGGGGGGAAAAAGGGATCCTACAATGAGCAGTTCTTC.

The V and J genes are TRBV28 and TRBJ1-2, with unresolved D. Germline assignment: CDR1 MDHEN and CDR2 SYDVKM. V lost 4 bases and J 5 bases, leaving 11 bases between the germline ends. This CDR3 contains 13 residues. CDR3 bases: TGTGCCAGCAGTTCCCCTGGGCGTTATGGCTACACCTTC. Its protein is CASSSPGRYGYTF.

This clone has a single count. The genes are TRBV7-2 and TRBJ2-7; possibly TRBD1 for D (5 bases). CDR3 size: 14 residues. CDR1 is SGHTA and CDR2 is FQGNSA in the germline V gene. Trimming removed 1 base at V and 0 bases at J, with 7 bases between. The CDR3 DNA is TGTGCCAGCAGCTTAGGAAGGGGCTCCTACGAGCAGTACTTC. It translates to CASSLGRGSYEQYF.

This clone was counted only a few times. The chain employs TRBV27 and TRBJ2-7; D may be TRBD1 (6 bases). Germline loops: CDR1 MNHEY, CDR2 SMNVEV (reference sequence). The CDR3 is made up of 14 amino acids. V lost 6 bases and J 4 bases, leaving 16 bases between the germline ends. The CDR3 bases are TGTGCCAGCAGGAGGGGGTCACTATCATACGAGCAGTACTTC. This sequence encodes CASRRGSLSYEQYF.

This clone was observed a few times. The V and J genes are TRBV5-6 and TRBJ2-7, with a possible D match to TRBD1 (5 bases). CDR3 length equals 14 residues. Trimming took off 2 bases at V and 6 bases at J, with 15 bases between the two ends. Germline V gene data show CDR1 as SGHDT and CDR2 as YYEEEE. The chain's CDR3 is CASSLWPGLGEQYF. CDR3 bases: TGTGCCAGCAGCTTATGGCCAGGGCTGGGCGAGCAGTACTTC.

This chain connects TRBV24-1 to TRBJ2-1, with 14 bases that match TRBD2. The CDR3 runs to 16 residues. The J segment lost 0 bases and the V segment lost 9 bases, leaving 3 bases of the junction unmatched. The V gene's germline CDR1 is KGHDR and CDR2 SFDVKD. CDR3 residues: CATAGTSGSSYNEQFF. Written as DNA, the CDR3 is TGTGCCACCGCCGGGACTAGCGGGAGCTCCTACAATGAGCAGTTCTTC.

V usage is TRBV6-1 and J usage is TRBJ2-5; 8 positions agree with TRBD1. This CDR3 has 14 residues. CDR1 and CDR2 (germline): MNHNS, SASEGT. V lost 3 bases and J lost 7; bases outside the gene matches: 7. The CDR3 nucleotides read TGTGCCAGCAGTGAGCGGGACAGGAGTTTGACCCAGTACTTC. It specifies CASSERDRSLTQYF.

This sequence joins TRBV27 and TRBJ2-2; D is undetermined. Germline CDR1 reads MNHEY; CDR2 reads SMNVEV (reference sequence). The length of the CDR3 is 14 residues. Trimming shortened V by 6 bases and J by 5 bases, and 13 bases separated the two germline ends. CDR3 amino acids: CASRWVVGTGELFF. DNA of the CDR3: TGTGCCAGCAGATGGGTGGTAGGGACCGGGGAGCTGTTTTTT.

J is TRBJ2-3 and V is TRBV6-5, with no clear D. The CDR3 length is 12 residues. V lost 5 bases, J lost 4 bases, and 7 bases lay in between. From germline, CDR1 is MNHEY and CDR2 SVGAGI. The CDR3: CASSQRSDTQYF. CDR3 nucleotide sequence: TGTGCCAGCAGTCAACGCTCAGATACGCAGTATTTT.

The CDR3 nucleotides are TGTGCCAGCAGTGAATGGAGCGGGACCTCCTACAATGAGCAGTTCTTC. Translated, it gives CASSEWSGTSYNEQFF. The gene calls are TRBV6-1 and TRBJ2-1; 7 bases line up with TRBD2. V lost 2 bases, J lost 0 bases, and 4 bases stayed unmatched. The germline CDR1 and CDR2 sequences are MNHNS and SASEGT. The CDR3 length is 16 residues.

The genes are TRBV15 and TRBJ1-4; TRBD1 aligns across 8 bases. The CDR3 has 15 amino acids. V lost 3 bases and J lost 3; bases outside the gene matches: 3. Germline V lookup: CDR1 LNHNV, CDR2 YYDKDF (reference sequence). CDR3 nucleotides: TGTGCCACCAGCAGGCAGGGGGCTGCTAATGAAAAACTGTTTTTT. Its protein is CATSRQGAANEKLFF.

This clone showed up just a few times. The CDR3 spells CASSDSILGYTF. CDR3 bases: TGTGCCAGCAGTGACTCAATCTTGGGCTACACCTTC. The genes are TRBV25-1 and TRBJ1-2; D call uncertain. Germline V gives CDR1 MGHDK, CDR2 SYGVNS. The germline V and J ends were trimmed by 3 bases and 8 bases, with 10 bases remaining between them. CDR3 length: 12 amino acids.

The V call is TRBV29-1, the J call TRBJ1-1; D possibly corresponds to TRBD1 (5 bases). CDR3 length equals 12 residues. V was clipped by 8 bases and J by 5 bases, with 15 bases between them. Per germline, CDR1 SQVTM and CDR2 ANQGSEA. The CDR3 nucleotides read TGCAGCATCTACAGCGGGGGAACTGAAGCTTTCTTT. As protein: CSIYSGGTEAFF. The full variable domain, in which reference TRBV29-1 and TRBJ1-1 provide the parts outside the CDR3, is SAVISQKPSRDICQRGTSLTIQCQVDSQVTMMFWYRQQPGQSLTLIATANQGSEATYESGFVIDKFPISRPNLTFSTLTVSNMSPEDSSIYLCSIYSGGTEAFFGQGTRLTVV.

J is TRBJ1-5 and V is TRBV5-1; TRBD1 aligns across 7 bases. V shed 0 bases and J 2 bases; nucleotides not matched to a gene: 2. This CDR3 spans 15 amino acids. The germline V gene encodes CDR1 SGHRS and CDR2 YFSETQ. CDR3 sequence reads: CASSLEQGGNQPQHF. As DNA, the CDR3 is TGCGCCAGCAGCTTGGAGCAGGGGGGCAATCAGCCCCAGCATTTT.

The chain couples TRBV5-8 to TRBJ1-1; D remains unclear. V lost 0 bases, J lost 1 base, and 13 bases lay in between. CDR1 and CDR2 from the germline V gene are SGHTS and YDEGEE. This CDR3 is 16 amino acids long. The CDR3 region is CASSLGLNIGNTEAFF. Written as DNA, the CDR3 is TGTGCCAGCAGCTTGGGCCTAAACATCGGGAACACTGAAGCTTTCTTT.

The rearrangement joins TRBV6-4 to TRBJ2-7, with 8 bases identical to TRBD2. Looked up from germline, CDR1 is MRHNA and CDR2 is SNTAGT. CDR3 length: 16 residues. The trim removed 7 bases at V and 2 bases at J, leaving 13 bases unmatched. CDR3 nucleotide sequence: TGTGCCAGCACCAACCAGGGACTAGAAGACCCCTACGAGCAGTACTTC. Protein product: CASTNQGLEDPYEQYF.

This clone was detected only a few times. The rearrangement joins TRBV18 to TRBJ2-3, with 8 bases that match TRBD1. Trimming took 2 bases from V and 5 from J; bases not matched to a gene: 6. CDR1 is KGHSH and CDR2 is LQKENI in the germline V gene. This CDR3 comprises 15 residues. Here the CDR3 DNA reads TGTGCCAGCTCACCAGCCAGGGGGCTTGGAGATACGCAGTATTTT. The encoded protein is CASSPARGLGDTQYF.

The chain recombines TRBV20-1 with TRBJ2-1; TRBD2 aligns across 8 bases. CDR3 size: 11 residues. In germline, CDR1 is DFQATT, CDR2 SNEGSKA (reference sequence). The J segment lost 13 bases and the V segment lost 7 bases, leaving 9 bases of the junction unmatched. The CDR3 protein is CSGQIAGIQFF. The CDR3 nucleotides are TGCAGTGGGCAGATAGCGGGAATTCAGTTCTTC.

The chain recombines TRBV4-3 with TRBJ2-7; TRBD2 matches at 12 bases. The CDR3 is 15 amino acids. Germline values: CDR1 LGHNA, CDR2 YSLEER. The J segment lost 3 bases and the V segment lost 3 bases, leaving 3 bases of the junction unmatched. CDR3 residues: CASSQGLAGLYEQYF. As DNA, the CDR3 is TGCGCCAGCAGCCAGGGACTAGCGGGCCTCTACGAGCAGTACTTC.

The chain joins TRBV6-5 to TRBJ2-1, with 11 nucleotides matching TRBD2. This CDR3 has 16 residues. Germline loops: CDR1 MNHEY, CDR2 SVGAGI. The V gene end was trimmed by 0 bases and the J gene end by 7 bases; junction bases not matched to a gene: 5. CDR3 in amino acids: CASSYSIAGGKNEQFF. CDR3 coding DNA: TGTGCCAGCAGTTACTCGATAGCGGGAGGGAAAAATGAGCAGTTCTTC.

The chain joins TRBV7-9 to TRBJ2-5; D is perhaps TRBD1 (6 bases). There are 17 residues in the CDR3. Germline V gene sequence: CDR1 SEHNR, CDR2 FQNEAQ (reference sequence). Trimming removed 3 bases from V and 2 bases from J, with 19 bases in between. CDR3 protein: CASSFPRSQGQQETQYF. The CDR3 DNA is TGTGCCAGCAGCTTCCCCAGGTCCCAGGGGCAACAAGAGACCCAGTACTTC.

For the CDR3, the DNA is TGTGCCAGCAGCTCCGGGCCTGGCAATCAGCCCCAGCATTTT. Its translation is CASSSGPGNQPQHF. The rearrangement joins TRBV7-2 to TRBJ1-5; D ambiguous. V lost 4 bases to trimming and J lost 2 bases, with 9 bases between them. CDR3 length: 14 residues. Germline CDR1 and CDR2: SGHTA and FQGNSA.

CDR3 residues: CASSLRATGSTGEKLFF. The DNA of the CDR3 is TGTGCCAGCAGCTTGCGGGCAACCGGCTCCACTGGTGAAAAACTGTTTTTT. The rearrangement uses TRBV5-5 and TRBJ1-4; D gene unclear. The CDR3 has 17 residues. V lost 1 base and J lost 7, with 20 bases in between. Germline CDR1 SGHKS, CDR2 YYEKEE (reference sequence).

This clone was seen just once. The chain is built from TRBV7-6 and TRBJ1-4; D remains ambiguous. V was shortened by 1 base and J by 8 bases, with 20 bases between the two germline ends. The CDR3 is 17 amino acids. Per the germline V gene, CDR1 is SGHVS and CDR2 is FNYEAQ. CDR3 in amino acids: CASSLVARSPRYEKLFF. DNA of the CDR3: TGTGCCAGCAGCTTAGTTGCCCGGTCGCCTAGATACGAAAAACTGTTTTTT.

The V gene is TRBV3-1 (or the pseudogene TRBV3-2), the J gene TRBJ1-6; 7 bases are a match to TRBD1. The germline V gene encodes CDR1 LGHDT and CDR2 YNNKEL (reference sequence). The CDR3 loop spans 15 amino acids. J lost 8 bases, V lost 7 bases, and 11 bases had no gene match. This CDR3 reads CASIGTGARDSPLHF. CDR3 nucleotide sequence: TGTGCCAGCATTGGCACAGGGGCTAGGGATTCACCCCTCCACTTT.

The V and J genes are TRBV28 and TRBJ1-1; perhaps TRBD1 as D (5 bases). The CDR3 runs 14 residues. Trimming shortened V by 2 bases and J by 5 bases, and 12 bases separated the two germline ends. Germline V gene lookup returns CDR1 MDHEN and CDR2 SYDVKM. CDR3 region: CASSLRTKGTEAFF. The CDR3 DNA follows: TGTGCCAGCAGTTTAAGGACGAAGGGGACTGAAGCTTTCTTT. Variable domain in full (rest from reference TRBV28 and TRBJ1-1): DVKVTQSSRYLVKRTGEKVFLECVQDMDHENMFWYRQDPGLGLRLIYFSYDVKMKEKGDIPEGYSVSREKKERFSLILESASTNQTSMYLCASSLRTKGTEAFFGQGTRLTVV.

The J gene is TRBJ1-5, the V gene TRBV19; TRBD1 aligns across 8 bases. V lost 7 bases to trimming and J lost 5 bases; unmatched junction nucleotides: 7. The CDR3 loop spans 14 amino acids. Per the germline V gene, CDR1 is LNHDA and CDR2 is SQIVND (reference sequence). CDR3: CASIDRGYDQPQHF. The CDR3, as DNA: TGTGCCAGTATAGACAGGGGTTATGATCAGCCCCAGCATTTT.

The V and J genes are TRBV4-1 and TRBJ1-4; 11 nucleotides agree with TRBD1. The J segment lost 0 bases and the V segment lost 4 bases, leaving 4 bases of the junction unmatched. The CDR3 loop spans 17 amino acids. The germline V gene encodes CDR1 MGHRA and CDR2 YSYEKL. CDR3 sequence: CASSLRDRGATNEKLFF. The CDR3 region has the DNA TGCGCCAGCAGCCTCCGGGACAGGGGGGCAACTAATGAAAAACTGTTTTTT.